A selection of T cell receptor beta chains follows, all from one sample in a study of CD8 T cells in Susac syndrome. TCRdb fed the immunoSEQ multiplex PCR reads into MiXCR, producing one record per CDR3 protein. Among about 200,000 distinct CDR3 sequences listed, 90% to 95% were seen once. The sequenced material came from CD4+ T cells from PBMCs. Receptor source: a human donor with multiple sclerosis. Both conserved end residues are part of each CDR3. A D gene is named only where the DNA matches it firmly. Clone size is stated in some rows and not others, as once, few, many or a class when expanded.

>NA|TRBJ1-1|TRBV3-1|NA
TGTGCCAGCAGCCTTCACAGGACTGAAGCTTTCTTT
CASSLHRTEAFF
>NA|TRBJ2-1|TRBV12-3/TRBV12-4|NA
TGTGCCAGCAGTTACGGACCGGGGCACAATGAGCAGTTCTTC
CASSYGPGHNEQFF
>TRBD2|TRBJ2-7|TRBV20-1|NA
TGCAGTGCTAGTCCGCCTAGCGGCACGTTATACGAGCAGTACTTC
CSASPPSGTLYEQYF
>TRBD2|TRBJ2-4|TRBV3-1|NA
TGTGCCAGCAGCCCGACCCTAGCGGACATTCAGTACTTC
CASSPTLADIQYF
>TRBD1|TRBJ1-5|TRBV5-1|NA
TGCGCCAGCAGCATACAGGGGGGGTTTAATCAGCCCCAGCATTTT
CASSIQGGFNQPQHF
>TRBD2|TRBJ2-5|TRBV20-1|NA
TGCAGTGCTACGGGACTAGCGGGAGGGTCCCAAGAGACCCAGTACTTC
CSATGLAGGSQETQYF
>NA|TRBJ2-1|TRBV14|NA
TGTGCCAGCAGCCAGGCCGGGATACTTGAGCAGTTCTTC
CASSQAGILEQFF
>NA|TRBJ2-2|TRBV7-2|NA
TGTGCCAGCAGCACGACTAGGACCGGGGAGCTGTTTTTT
CASSTTRTGELFF
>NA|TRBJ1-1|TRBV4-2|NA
TGTGCCAGCAGCCAAGACGGCATGAACACTGAAGCTTTCTTT
CASSQDGMNTEAFF
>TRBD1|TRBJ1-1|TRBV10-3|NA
TGTGCCATCAGTGATTCAACAGGGGGCAACACTGAAGCTTTCTTT
CAISDSTGGNTEAFF
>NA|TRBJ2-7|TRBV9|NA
TGTGCCAGCAGCGGGCAGCCACCGGGGGAGCAGTACTTC
CASSGQPPGEQYF
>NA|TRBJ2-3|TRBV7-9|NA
TGTGCCAGCAGCTTCAGTGTGGAGGGCACAGATACGCAGTATTTT
CASSFSVEGTDTQYF
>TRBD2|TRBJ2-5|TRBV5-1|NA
TGCGCCAGCAGCTTTAGGCTAGCGGGAGAGACCCAGTACTTC
CASSFRLAGETQYF
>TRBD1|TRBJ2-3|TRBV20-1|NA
TGCAGTCTCCGGGGGACAGGTTCAGATACGCAGTATTTT
CSLRGTGSDTQYF
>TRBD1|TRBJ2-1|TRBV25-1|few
TGTGCCAGCAGTGAGACAGGGAGCTCCTACAATGAGCAGTTCTTC
CASSETGSSYNEQFF
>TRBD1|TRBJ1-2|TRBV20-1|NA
TGCAGTGCTCGGGACAGGGCAAAAGATGGCTACACCTTC
CSARDRAKDGYTF
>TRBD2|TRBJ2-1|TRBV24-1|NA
TGTGCCACCAGTGGCCTTAGCGGGAGGCACAATGAGCAGTTCTTC
CATSGLSGRHNEQFF
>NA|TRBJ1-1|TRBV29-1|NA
TGCAGCGGGTCGACAGTTAACACTGAAGCTTTCTTT
CSGSTVNTEAFF
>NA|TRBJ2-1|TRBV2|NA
TGTGCCAGCAGCGACGACAGGCGGAGAGAGCAGTTCTTC
CASSDDRRREQFF
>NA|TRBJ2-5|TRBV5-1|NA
TGCGCCAGCAGCCGGACCCAGTACTTC
CASSRTQYF
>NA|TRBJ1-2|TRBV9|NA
TGTGCCAGCAGCGTAGAGTGGGGGTACTATGGCTACACCTTC
CASSVEWGYYGYTF
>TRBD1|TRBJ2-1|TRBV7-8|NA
TGTGCCAGCAGCTTCGAACAGGGGACGTACAATGAGCAGTTCTTC
CASSFEQGTYNEQFF
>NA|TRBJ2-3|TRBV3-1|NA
TGTGCCAGCAGCCAAGATCGGTTTCATACGCAGTATTTT
CASSQDRFHTQYF
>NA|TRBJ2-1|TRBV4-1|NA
TGCGCCAGCAGCCACGCAGTACCCATCCCCTCGAATGAGCAGTTCTTC
CASSHAVPIPSNEQFF
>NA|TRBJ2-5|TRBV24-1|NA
TGTGCCACCAGTGACCGTAGCGGATTTCCGGAGACCCAGTACTTC
CATSDRSGFPETQYF
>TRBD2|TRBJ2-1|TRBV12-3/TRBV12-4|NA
TGTGCCAGCAGTTTCGGCGGGAGGGCCCGTAATGAGCAGTTCTTC
CASSFGGRARNEQFF
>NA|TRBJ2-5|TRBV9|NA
TGTGCCAGCAGCGTACAACAGCAAGAGACCCAGTACTTC
CASSVQQQETQYF
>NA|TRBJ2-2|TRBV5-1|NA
TGCGCCAGCAGCTTGCGGTCTAGCGACACCGGGGAGCTGTTTTTT
CASSLRSSDTGELFF
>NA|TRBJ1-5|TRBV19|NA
TGTGCCAGTAGTATGTCGGACAAATGGGGTCAGCCCCAGCATTTT
CASSMSDKWGQPQHF
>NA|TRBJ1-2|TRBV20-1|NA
TGCAGTGCTAGCGGGACATCGGAAGGCTATGGCTACACCTTC
CSASGTSEGYGYTF
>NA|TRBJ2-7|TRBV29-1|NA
TGCAGCGTTGCTTTCGGGTTAGCCGAGCAGTACTTC
CSVAFGLAEQYF
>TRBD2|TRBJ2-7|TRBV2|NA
TGTGCCAGCAGACTCTCCGGGGGGGGAGCGTACGAGCAGTACTTC
CASRLSGGGAYEQYF
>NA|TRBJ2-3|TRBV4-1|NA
TGCGCCAGCAGCCAAGGCCCCAGTGGCAGCACAGATACGCAGTATTTT
CASSQGPSGSTDTQYF
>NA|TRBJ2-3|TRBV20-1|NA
TGCAGTGCTAGAGATCTGGGGGTTAGCACAGATACGCAGTATTTT
CSARDLGVSTDTQYF
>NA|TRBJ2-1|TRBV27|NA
TGTGCCAGCAGTTTTACGGGGACCTACAATGAGCAGTTCTTC
CASSFTGTYNEQFF
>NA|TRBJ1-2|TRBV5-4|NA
TGTGCCAGCAGCTTGGAGCGCTATGGCTACACCTTC
CASSLERYGYTF
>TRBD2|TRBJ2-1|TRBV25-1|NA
TGTGCCAGCAGTGCGCGGGGACTAGCGGGGGTCAATGAGCAGTTCTTC
CASSARGLAGVNEQFF
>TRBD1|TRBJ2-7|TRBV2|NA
TGTGCCAGCGCTGGACAGGGAGGTTACGAGCAGTACTTC
CASAGQGGYEQYF
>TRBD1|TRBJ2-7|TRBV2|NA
TGTGCCAGCGAGGGACAGGGGGCGGGCGAGCAGTACTTC
CASEGQGAGEQYF
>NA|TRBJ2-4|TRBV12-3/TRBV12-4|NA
TGTGCCAGCAGTGATGGGTCTTCATACATTCAGTACTTC
CASSDGSSYIQYF
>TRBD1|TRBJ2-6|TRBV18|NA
TGTGCCAGCCCACCAGGGACAGTCTACTCTGGGGCCAACGTCCTGACTTTC
CASPPGTVYSGANVLTF
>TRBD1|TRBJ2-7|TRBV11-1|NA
TGTGCCAGCAGTAACAGGGGCTACGAGCAGTACTTC
CASSNRGYEQYF
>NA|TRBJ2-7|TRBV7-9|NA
TGTGCCAGCGGATGGGGTTCTACCTACGAGCAGTACTTC
CASGWGSTYEQYF
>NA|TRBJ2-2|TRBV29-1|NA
TGCAGCGTTGTACTTGCGGCGGTGGGCACCGGGGAGCTGTTTTTT
CSVVLAAVGTGELFF
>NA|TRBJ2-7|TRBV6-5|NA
TGTGCCAGCAGTTACTGGTCCACGGGCTACGAGCAGTACTTC
CASSYWSTGYEQYF
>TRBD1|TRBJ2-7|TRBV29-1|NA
TGCAGCGTTACGGGACAGGGGGCTTACGAGCAGTACTTC
CSVTGQGAYEQYF
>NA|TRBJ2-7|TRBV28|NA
TGTGCCAGCTCGCTCATCTACGAGCAGTACTTC
CASSLIYEQYF
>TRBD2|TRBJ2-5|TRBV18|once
TGTGCCAGCTCACCAACACTAGCGGGAGTTGAGACCCAGTACTTC
CASSPTLAGVETQYF
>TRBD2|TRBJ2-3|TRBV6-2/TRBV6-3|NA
TGTGCCAGCAGTTCTAGCGGGACGCCAGATACGCAGTATTTT
CASSSSGTPDTQYF